The 19 T cell receptor beta chains reported below all come from one sample, sequenced in a study of blood T cell repertoires in COVID-19 (dated by TCRdb to 2018 to 2021). Library method: the immunoSEQ multiplex PCR assay. The table comes from immuneACCESS by way of TCRdb, which keeps in-frame sequences with V and J called. Part of the clones is missing from these tables; in studies checked, under half for an unresolved V gene and the rest for unknown reasons. Within this sample are about 170,000 clones, with approximately 80% of them counted one time only. The ten top clones hold roughly 8.1% of the sample. The sequencing sample was made of peripheral blood. The source of these receptors is a woman aged 80 or over with COVID-19, enrolled during active disease.

The DNA for the CDR3 is TGTGCCAGCTCCCCGAACGGGGATCAGCCCCAGCATTTT. It codes for CASSPNGDQPQHF. The rearrangement links TRBV18 to TRBJ1-5; D remains unclear. V gave up 6 bases and J gave up 5 bases, with 11 bases separating them. The CDR3 is 13 residues long. Germline V gene sequence: CDR1 KGHSH, CDR2 LQKENI.

In nucleotides, the CDR3 is TGTGCCGCCCGGACCAGCGGACGGAGCCCTCAGCCCCAGCATTTT. Translating it yields CAARTSGRSPQPQHF. The chain employs TRBV24-1 and TRBJ1-5; D is unclear. Trimming stripped 12 bases from V and 6 bases from J, with 23 bases between. CDR1 is KGHDR and CDR2 is SFDVKD in the germline V gene. The length of the CDR3 is 15 residues.

The V and J genes are TRBV7-9 and TRBJ2-1, with 11 bases aligning to TRBD2. The germline CDR1 and CDR2 sequences are SEHNR and FQNEAQ (reference sequence). V lost 5 bases and J lost 1; bases outside the gene matches: 4. The CDR3 has 16 residues. CDR3: CASSATSGSSYNEQFF. The CDR3 bases are TGTGCCAGCAGCGCAACTAGCGGGAGTTCCTACAATGAGCAGTTCTTC.

This chain joins TRBV7-3 and TRBJ1-2; 8 nucleotides agree with TRBD1. CDR1 and CDR2 from the germline V gene are SGHTA and FQGTGA. V trimming: 5 bases; J trimming: 1 base; junction bases outside the gene matches: 9. The CDR3 contains 16 residues. The CDR3, as DNA: TGTGCCAGCAGCCTACAGGGGGGGCCCCTTAACTATGGCTACACCTTC. Its translation is CASSLQGGPLNYGYTF.

The rearrangement uses TRBV20-1 and TRBJ1-4, with a tentative D call TRBD1 (6 bases). In germline, CDR1 is DFQATT, CDR2 SNEGSKA (reference sequence). CDR3 length: 11 amino acids. V gave up 6 bases and J gave up 8 bases, with 10 bases separating them. The CDR3 DNA sequence: TGCAGTGCAACGACAGGCGAAAAACTGTTTTTT. Translating gives CSATTGEKLFF.

The rearrangement links TRBV28 to TRBJ1-1; possible D gene TRBD1, 5 bases. V lost 8 bases and J lost 4, with 14 bases in between. The CDR3 has 13 residues. Per germline, CDR1 MDHEN and CDR2 SYDVKM. The CDR3, as DNA: TGTGCCAGCCGGTTGTGGGGGGTCACTGAAGCTTTCTTT. It translates to CASRLWGVTEAFF.

This clone was picked up a small number of times. The rearrangement uses TRBV20-1 and TRBJ1-6; D ambiguous. The germline CDR1 and CDR2 sequences are DFQATT and SNEGSKA (reference sequence). This CDR3 is 16 amino acids long. Trimming stripped 3 bases from V and 2 bases from J, with 14 bases between. CDR3 nucleotides: TGCAGTGCTAGTGTTGGCGGAGGCCCCTATAATTCACCCCTCCACTTT. Residues: CSASVGGGPYNSPLHF.

V usage is TRBV7-8 and J usage is TRBJ2-7; 7 nucleotides agree with TRBD1. V lost 5 bases to trimming and J lost 0 bases; unmatched junction nucleotides: 4. There are 14 residues in the CDR3. CDR1 is SGHVS and CDR2 is FQNEAQ in the germline V gene. CDR3 loop: CASSPRDSSYEQYF. Written as DNA, the CDR3 is TGTGCCAGCAGCCCCCGGGACAGCTCCTACGAGCAGTACTTC.

The rearrangement uses TRBV4-2 and TRBJ2-7; D is uncertain. Trimming cost V 0 bases and J 2 bases, with 23 bases left between them. The CDR3 covers 19 residues. The V gene's germline CDR1 is LGHNA and CDR2 YNFKEQ. CDR3 bases: TGTGCCAGCAGCCAAGATTTTGCCTCCTCGGGTCCGCTTACCTACGAGCAGTACTTC. Its protein product is CASSQDFASSGPLTYEQYF.

The rearrangement links TRBV18 to TRBJ2-5, with D unclear. The CDR3 has 13 amino acids. V was cut by 3 bases and J by 4 bases, with 9 bases left in between. CDR1 is KGHSH and CDR2 is LQKENI in the germline V gene. The CDR3 here is CASSPVERETQYF. CDR3 nucleotides: TGTGCCAGCTCACCGGTCGAGAGAGAGACCCAGTACTTC. The full variable domain, in which reference TRBV18 and TRBJ2-5 provide the parts outside the CDR3, is NAGVMQNPRHLVRRRGQEARLRCSPMKGHSHVYWYRQLPEEGLKFMVYLQKENIIDESGMPKERFSAEFPKEGPSILRIQQVVRGDSAAYFCASSPVERETQYFGPGTRLLVL.

V is TRBV5-1 and J is TRBJ1-1; D gene uncertain. Between the trimmed V and J ends, which lost 5 bases and 1 base, there was a span of 12 bases. Germline loops: CDR1 SGHRS, CDR2 YFSETQ. The CDR3 runs 14 residues. CDR3 sequence reads: CASSVPQPNTEAFF. The CDR3 DNA sequence: TGCGCCAGCAGTGTGCCACAACCGAACACTGAAGCTTTCTTT.

CDR3 residues: CASRDGQVNQPQHF. The CDR3 DNA is TGTGCCAGCCGGGATGGACAGGTCAATCAGCCCCAGCATTTT. The chain recombines TRBV6-5 with TRBJ1-5; TRBD1 matches at 7 bases. CDR3 length: 14 residues. The V segment lost 8 bases and the J segment 3 bases; nucleotides outside the gene matches: 7. CDR1 and CDR2 (germline): MNHEY, SVGAGI.

This clone has a handful of counts. The chain is built from TRBV6-5 and TRBJ1-1; possibly TRBD1 for D (5 bases). Germline lookup yields CDR1 MNHEY and CDR2 SVGAGI. Trimming removed 6 bases at V and 1 base at J, with 6 bases between. CDR3 length: 12 residues. The CDR3 here is CASRGRNTEAFF. The CDR3 DNA is TGTGCCAGCAGGGGGCGGAACACTGAAGCTTTCTTT.

This clone was observed a few times. The V gene is TRBV9, the J gene TRBJ1-4, with 7 bases aligning to TRBD1. CDR3 length: 13 amino acids. After removal of 0 bases from V and 8 bases from J, the junction contained 1 base not matched to a gene. Germline assignment: CDR1 SGDLS and CDR2 YYNGEE. The CDR3 region has the DNA TGTGCCAGCAGCGTAGGGACAGGCGAAAAACTGTTTTTT. The encoded protein is CASSVGTGEKLFF.

The rearrangement joins TRBV10-3 to TRBJ2-1, with D unresolved. The CDR3 is made up of 14 amino acids. V was cut by 3 bases and J by 0 bases, with 6 bases left in between. CDR1 is ENHRY, CDR2 SYGVKD, per germline. This chain's CDR3 is CAISDPSSYNEQFF. In nucleotides, the CDR3 is TGTGCCATCAGTGATCCGAGCTCCTACAATGAGCAGTTCTTC.

The chain is built from TRBV29-1 and TRBJ1-2, with TRBD1 as a possible D gene (6 bases). V was pared by 5 bases and J by 8 bases, with 15 bases between. The CDR3 is made up of 12 amino acids. Germline assignment: CDR1 SQVTM and CDR2 ANQGSEA. CDR3 nucleotides: TGCAGCGTTTACAGGGTGGCGGAGGGCTACACCTTC. Translation: CSVYRVAEGYTF.

The sample holds one count of this clone. The chain has TRBV5-1 and TRBJ2-3, with 7 bases fitting TRBD1. The CDR3 totals 15 residues. J gave up 5 bases and V 4 bases, and 10 bases lay outside the gene matches. Germline assignment: CDR1 SGHRS and CDR2 YFSETQ. This chain's CDR3 is CASSEQGGGLDTQYF. CDR3 DNA sequence: TGCGCCAGCAGCGAACAAGGGGGCGGATTAGATACGCAGTATTTT.

This sequence joins TRBV5-1 and TRBJ2-1; 12 bases are shared with TRBD2. The germline CDR1 and CDR2 sequences are SGHRS and YFSETQ. Germline trimming cut 4 bases from V and 6 bases from J; bases unmatched to any gene: 11. The CDR3 is 17 amino acids. The CDR3: CASSRTSGGFPGNEQFF. CDR3 nucleotide sequence: TGCGCCAGCAGCAGAACTAGCGGGGGGTTCCCGGGCAATGAGCAGTTCTTC.

Notes on this clone: At one of its ends the junction is not consistent with the germline gene, which may arise from a read error. The chain uses TRBV5-4 and TRBJ2-5; 8 nucleotides agree with TRBD1. In germline, CDR1 is SGHNT, CDR2 YYREEE (reference sequence). The CDR3 extends over 16 amino acids. The DNA for the CDR3 is TGTGCCAGCAGCGTAGGGGCGGGACAGGCCCAAGGGACCCAGTACTTC. It codes for CASSVGAGQAQGTQYF.